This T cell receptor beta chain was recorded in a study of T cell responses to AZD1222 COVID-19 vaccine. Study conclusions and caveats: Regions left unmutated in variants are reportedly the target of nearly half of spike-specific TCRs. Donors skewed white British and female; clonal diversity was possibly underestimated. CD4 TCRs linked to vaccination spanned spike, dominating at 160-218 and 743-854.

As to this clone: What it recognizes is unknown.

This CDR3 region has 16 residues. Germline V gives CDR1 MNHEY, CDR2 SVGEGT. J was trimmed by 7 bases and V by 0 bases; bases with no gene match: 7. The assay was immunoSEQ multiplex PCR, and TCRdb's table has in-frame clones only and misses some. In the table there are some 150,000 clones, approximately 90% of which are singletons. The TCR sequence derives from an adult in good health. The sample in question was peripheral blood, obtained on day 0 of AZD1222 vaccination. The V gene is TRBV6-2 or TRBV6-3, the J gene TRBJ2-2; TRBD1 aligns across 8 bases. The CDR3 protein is CASSYSSGGAIGELFF. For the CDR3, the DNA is TGTGCCAGCAGTTACTCGTCAGGGGGCGCGATCGGGGAGCTGTTTTTT.